The sequence of this TCR beta chain was determined in a study of identical twins. Overall study findings and caveats: Sequences that were beta out-of-frame showed weaker excess twin sharing.

The germline V and J ends were trimmed by 5 bases and 5 bases, with 16 bases remaining between them. The CDR3 covers 15 residues. Germline CDR1 SEHNR, CDR2 FQNEAQ (reference sequence). This clonotype was detected ten times or more. Its specificity is not known. TCRdb reprocessed the 5' RACE reads with MiXCR, giving one entry per CDR3 protein. The repertoire holds roughly 630,000 distinct CDR3 sequences, with roughly 6.6% as singletons. These sequences were also reported in another study, on yellow fever vaccine responses in identical twins.

The sequencing input was PBMCs. This sequence joins TRBV7-9 and TRBJ2-1, with a weak D call TRBD2 (5 bases). The TCR was taken from a woman aged 18 to 35 in good health. CDR3 DNA: TGTGCCAGCAGCCCCTGGAGCGGAGGCCACAATGAGCAGTTCTTC. The encoded protein is CASSPWSGGHNEQFF.